This record covers a single TCR beta chain. The entry originates in a study of blood T cell repertoires in COVID-19. Study in general: The samples span acute and convalescent COVID-19 from the United States, Italy and Spain.

Source study methods: Cell counts per sample came from amplifying reference gene primers. The data were produced by immunoSEQ multiplex PCR, yet TCRdb's version contains in-frame clones alone and is incomplete. The DNA was the basis for D and trimming; V, J and clone size are from that table. The data contain some 190,000 clones, approximately 85% of them singletons. Germline loops: CDR1 KGHDR, CDR2 SFDVKD. V was shortened by 0 bases and J by 6 bases, with 11 bases between the two germline ends. There are 16 residues in the CDR3. One Seattle source followed patients from active infection through their disease course.

The genes are TRBV24-1 and TRBJ1-6, with D possibly matching TRBD1 (6 bases). The sequenced sample was peripheral blood. The TCR originated in a man at least 80 years old with COVID-19, enrolled during active disease. The CDR3 nucleotides are TGTGCCACCAGTGATTTGCAGGGACACTTTAATTCACCCCTCCACTTT. Residues: CATSDLQGHFNSPLHF.